This T cell receptor beta chain comes out of a study of T cell repertoires in cytomegalovirus infection. Notes on the study in general: Predominance within the ex vivo response was attributable to HLA-C-restricted CMV-specific TCR beta clonotypes.

Each CDR3 protein gets one entry after TCRdb re-called the reads with MiXCR. The table lists under 200,000 distinct CDR3 sequences, about a tenth of them singletons. The CDR3 spans 16 residues. V lost 0 bases, J lost 3 bases, and 6 bases stayed unmatched. Germline V gene data show CDR1 as SGHTA and CDR2 as FQGNSA. The table lists this clonotype with many counts. The antigen is not known. The chain uses TRBV7-2 and TRBJ2-7; 9 bases align to TRBD1. Input material: PBMCs. The clonotype originates from a human donor in good health (CMV status not recorded). Some clones in this sample may be carry-over from other donors' samples. The CDR3 region is CASSLAAGTGRYEQYF. CDR3 nucleotides: TGTGCCAGCAGCTTAGCGGCCGGGACAGGGCGCTACGAGCAGTACTTC.